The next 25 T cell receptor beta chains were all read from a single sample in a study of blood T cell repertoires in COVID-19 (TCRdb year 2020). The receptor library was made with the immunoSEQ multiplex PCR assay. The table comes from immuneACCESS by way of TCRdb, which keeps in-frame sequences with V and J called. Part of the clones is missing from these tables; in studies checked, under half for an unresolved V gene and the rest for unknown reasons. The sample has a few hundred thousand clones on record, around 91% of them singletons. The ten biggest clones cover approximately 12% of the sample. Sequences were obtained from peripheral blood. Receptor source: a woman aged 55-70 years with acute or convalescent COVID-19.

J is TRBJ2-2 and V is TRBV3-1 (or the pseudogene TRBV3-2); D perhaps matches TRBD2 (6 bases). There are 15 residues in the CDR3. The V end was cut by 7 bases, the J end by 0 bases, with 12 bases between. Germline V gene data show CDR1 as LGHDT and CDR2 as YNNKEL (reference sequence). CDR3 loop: CASTGGTANTGELFF. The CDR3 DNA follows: TGTGCCAGCACTGGAGGGACTGCGAACACCGGGGAGCTGTTTTTT.

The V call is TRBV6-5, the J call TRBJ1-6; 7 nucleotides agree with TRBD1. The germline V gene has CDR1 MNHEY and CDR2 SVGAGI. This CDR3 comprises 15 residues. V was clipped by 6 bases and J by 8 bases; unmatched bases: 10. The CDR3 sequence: CASRRTDQGDSPLHF. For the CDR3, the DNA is TGTGCCAGCAGGAGGACGGACCAGGGGGATTCACCCCTCCACTTT.

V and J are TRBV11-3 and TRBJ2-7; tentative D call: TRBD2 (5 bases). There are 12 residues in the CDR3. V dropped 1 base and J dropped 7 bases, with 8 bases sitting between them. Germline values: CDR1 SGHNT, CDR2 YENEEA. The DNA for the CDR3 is TGTGCCAGCAGCTTAGGAGGCGGGGAGCAGTACTTC. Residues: CASSLGGGEQYF.

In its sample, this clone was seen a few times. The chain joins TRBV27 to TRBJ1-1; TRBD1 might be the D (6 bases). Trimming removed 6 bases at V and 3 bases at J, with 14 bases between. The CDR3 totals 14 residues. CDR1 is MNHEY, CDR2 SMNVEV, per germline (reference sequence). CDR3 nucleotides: TGTGCCAGCAGCCTGGGGGGGGCCGACACTGAAGCTTTCTTT. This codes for CASSLGGADTEAFF.

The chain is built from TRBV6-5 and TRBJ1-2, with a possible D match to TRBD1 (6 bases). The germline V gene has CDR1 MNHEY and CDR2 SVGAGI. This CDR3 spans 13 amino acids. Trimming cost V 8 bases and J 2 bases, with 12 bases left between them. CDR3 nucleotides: TGTGCCAGCGGGATTACAGGGAACTATGGCTACACCTTC. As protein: CASGITGNYGYTF.

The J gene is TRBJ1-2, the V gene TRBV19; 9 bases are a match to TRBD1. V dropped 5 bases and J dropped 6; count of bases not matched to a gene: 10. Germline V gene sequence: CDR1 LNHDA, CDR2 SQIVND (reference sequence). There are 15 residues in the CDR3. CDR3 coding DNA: TGTGCCAGTAGTCCAGATTGGACAGGGGAGAATGGCTACACCTTC. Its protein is CASSPDWTGENGYTF. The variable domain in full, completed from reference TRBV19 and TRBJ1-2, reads DGGITQSPKYLFRKEGQNVTLSCEQNLNHDAMYWYRQDPGQGLRLIYYSQIVNDFQKGDIAEGYSVSREKKESFPLTVTSAQKNPTAFYLCASSPDWTGENGYTFGSGTRLTVV.

The CDR3 is CASSPTIWLYEQYF. CDR3 bases: TGTGCCAGCAGCCCAACAATCTGGTTATACGAGCAGTACTTC. The rearrangement uses TRBV3-1 (or the pseudogene TRBV3-2) and TRBJ2-7; the D is unclear. CDR3 size: 14 residues. Germline V lookup: CDR1 LGHDT, CDR2 YNNKEL (reference sequence). The V end lost 4 bases, the J end lost 4 bases, and 14 bases lay between the germline ends.

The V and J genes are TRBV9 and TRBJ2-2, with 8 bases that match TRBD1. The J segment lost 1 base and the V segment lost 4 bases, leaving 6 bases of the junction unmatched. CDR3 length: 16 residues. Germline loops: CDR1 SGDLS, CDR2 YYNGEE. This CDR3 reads CASSSRTGWNTGELFF. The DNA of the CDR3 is TGTGCCAGCAGCTCCCGGACAGGGTGGAACACCGGGGAGCTGTTTTTT.

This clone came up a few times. As DNA, the CDR3 is TGTGCCAGCAGCCGTCAGGGCCTCAATCAGCCCCAGCATTTT. It translates to CASSRQGLNQPQHF. This sequence joins TRBV5-6 and TRBJ1-5, with TRBD1 as a possible D gene (5 bases). This CDR3 has 14 residues. Germline V lookup: CDR1 SGHDT, CDR2 YYEEEE. V was pared by 4 bases and J by 3 bases, with 11 bases between.

CDR3 region: CASSLRAGGLGTEAFF. The CDR3 DNA is TGTGCCAGCAGTTTAAGGGCAGGGGGTTTAGGTACTGAAGCTTTCTTT. This sequence joins TRBV28 and TRBJ1-1, with 7 bases aligning to TRBD1. V lost 2 bases, J lost 5 bases, and 11 bases stayed unmatched. The CDR3 runs to 16 residues. CDR1 and CDR2 from the germline V gene are MDHEN and SYDVKM. Complete variable domain (other parts from reference TRBV28 and TRBJ1-1): DVKVTQSSRYLVKRTGEKVFLECVQDMDHENMFWYRQDPGLGLRLIYFSYDVKMKEKGDIPEGYSVSREKKERFSLILESASTNQTSMYLCASSLRAGGLGTEAFFGQGTRLTVV.

DNA for the CDR3: TGTGCCAGCATCCCCTCGGGGACAGGGGGCGAGCAGTACTTC. Its protein product is CASIPSGTGGEQYF. The chain recombines TRBV2 with TRBJ2-7; the match to TRBD1 covers 11 bases. The V gene end was trimmed by 7 bases and the J gene end by 6 bases; junction bases not matched to a gene: 8. Germline CDR1 and CDR2: SNHLY and FYNNEI. There are 14 residues in the CDR3.

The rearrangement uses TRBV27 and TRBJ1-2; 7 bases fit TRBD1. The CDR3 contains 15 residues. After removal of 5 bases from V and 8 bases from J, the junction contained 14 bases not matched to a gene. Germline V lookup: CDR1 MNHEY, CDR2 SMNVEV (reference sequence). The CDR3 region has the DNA TGTGCCAGCAGTCCATCCACAGGGGTAGGACTCGGCTACACCTTC. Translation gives CASSPSTGVGLGYTF.

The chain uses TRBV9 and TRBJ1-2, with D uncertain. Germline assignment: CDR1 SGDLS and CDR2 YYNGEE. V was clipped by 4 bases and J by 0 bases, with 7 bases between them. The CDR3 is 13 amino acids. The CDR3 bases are TGTGCCAGCAGCTTCAGGTCTAACTATGGCTACACCTTC. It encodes CASSFRSNYGYTF.

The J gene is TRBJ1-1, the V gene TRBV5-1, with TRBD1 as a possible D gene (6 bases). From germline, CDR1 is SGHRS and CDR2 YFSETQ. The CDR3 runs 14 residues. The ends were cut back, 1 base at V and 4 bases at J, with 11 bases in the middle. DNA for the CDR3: TGCGCCAGCAGCTTGTTACAGGGAGCCACTGAAGCTTTCTTT. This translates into CASSLLQGATEAFF.

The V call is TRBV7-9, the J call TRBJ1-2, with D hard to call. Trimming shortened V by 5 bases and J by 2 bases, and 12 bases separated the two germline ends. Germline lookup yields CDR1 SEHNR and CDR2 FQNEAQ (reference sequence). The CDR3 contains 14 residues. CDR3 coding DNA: TGTGCCAGCAGCCCTGAGACTGCAAACTATGGCTACACCTTC. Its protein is CASSPETANYGYTF.

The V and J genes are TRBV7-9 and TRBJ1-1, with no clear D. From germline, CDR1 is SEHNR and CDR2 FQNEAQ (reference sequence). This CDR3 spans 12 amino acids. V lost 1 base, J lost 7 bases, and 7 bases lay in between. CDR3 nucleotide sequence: TGTGCCAGCAGCTTAGGTGGAGTTGAAGCTTTCTTT. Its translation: CASSLGGVEAFF.

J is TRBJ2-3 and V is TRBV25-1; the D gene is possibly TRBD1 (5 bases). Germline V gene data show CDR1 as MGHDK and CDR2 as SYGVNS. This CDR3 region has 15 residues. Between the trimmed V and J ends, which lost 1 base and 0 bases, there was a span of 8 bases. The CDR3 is CASSEFQGSTDTQYF. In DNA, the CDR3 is TGTGCCAGCAGTGAATTTCAGGGCAGCACAGATACGCAGTATTTT.

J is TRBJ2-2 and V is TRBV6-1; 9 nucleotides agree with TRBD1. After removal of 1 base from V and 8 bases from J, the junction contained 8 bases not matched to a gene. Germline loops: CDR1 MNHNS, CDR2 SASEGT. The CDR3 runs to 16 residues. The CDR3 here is CASSEGDRAPSGELFF. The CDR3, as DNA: TGTGCCAGCAGTGAAGGGGACAGGGCCCCCTCTGGGGAGCTGTTTTTT.

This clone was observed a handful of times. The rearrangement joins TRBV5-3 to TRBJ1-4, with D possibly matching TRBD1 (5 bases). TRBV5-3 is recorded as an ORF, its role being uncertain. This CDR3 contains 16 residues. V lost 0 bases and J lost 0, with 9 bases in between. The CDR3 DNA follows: TGTGCCAGAAGCTTGGAAGGGGAAGCAACTAATGAAAAACTGTTTTTT. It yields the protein CARSLEGEATNEKLFF.

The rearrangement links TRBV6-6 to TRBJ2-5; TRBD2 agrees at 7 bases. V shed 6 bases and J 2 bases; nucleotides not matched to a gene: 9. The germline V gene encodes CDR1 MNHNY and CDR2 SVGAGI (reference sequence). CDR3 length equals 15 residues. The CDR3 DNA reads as TGTGCCAGCAGGACGGAGGTCGGGGGGCAAGAGACCCAGTACTTC. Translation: CASRTEVGGQETQYF.

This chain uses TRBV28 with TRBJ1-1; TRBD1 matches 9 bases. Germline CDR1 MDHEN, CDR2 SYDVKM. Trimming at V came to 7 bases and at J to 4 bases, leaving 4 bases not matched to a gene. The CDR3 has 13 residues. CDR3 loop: CASIPGQGTEAFF. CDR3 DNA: TGTGCCAGCATACCGGGACAGGGCACTGAAGCTTTCTTT.

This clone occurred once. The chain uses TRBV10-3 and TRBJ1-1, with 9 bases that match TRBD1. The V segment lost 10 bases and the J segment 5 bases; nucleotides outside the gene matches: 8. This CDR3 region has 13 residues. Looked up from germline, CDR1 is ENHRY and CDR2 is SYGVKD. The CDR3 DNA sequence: TGTGCCACCAGGACAGGGGACGAGACTGAAGCTTTCTTT. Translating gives CATRTGDETEAFF.

The CDR3 loop reads CATSRGRREVMNEQYF. The DNA of the CDR3 is TGTGCCACCAGCAGAGGTAGGAGGGAGGTCATGAACGAGCAGTACTTC. The chain links TRBV15 to TRBJ2-7; D might be TRBD2 (6 bases). The V and J ends lost 1 base and 5 bases respectively, with 18 bases between them. The CDR3 extends over 16 amino acids. Germline V gene data show CDR1 as LNHNV and CDR2 as YYDKDF (reference sequence).

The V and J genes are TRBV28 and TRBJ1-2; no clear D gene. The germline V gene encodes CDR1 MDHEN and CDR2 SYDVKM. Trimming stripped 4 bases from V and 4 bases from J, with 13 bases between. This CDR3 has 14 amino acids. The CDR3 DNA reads TGTGCCAGCAGTTCCAGGTGGATGGGCTATGGCTACACCTTC. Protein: CASSSRWMGYGYTF.

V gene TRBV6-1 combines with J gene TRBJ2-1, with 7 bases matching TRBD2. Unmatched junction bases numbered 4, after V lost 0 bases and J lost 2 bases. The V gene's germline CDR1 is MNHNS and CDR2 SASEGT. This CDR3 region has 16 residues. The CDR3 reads CASSEAGGSAYNEQFF. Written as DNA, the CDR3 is TGTGCCAGCAGTGAAGCGGGCGGGAGCGCCTACAATGAGCAGTTCTTC.